The T cell receptor (beta chain) under discussion was sequenced for a study of beta chain features in type 1 diabetes. Overall study context: Comparable age, gender and cell yields were observed in patients relative to healthy donors.

This clone came up a few times. The investigators reverse transcribed all of the isolated RNA, so they sequenced expressed TCRB transcripts. Assay: immunoSEQ multiplex PCR; the TCRdb copy retains only in-frame clones and omits some. This table holds approximately 140,000 clones, about 7% found once. Germline V gives CDR1 LNHNV, CDR2 YYDKDF (reference sequence). The CDR3 is 15 residues long. V lost 1 base to trimming and J lost 2 bases, with 9 bases between them. The receptor's source is a woman between 25 and 40 years old in good health. Sequencing input: central memory CD4+ T cells from blood. The chain has TRBV15 and TRBJ1-3; TRBD1 might be the D (5 bases). The CDR3 sequence is CATSRGRAAGNTIYF. The CDR3 DNA is TGTGCCACCAGCAGAGGCAGGGCAGCTGGAAACACCATATATTTT.